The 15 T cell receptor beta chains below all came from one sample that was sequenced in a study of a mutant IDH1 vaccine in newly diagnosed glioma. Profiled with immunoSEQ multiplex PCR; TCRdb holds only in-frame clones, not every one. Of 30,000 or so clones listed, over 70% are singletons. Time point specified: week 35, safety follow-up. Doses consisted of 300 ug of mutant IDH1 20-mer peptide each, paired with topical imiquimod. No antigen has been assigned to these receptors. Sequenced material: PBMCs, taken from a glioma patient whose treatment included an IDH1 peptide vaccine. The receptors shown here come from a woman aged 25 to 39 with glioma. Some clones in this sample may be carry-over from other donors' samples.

CDR3 residues: CASSPGVVRGEQFF. CDR3 nucleotide sequence: TGTGCCAGCAGCCCCGGGGTAGTCAGGGGTGAGCAGTTCTTC. This sequence joins TRBV6-1 and TRBJ2-1; weak D call: TRBD1 (6 bases). The V gene's germline CDR1 is MNHNS and CDR2 SASEGT. V lost 6 bases and J 9 bases, leaving 18 bases between the germline ends. The CDR3 covers 14 residues.

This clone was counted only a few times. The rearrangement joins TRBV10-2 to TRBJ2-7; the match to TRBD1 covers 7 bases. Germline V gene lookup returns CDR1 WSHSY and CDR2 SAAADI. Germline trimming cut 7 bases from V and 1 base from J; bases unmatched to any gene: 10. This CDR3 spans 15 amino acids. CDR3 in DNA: TGCGCCAGCACACCAGGGACAGCAAAATCCTACGAGCAGTACTTC. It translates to CASTPGTAKSYEQYF.

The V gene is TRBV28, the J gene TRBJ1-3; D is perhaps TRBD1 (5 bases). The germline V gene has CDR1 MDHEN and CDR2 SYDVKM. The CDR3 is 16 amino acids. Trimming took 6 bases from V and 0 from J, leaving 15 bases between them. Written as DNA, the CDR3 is TGTGCCAGCAGCCCCCCGAAGGGGAGCTCTGGAAACACCATATATTTT. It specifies CASSPPKGSSGNTIYF. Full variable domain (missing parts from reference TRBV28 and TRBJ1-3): DVKVTQSSRYLVKRTGEKVFLECVQDMDHENMFWYRQDPGLGLRLIYFSYDVKMKEKGDIPEGYSVSREKKERFSLILESASTNQTSMYLCASSPPKGSSGNTIYFGEGSWLTVV.

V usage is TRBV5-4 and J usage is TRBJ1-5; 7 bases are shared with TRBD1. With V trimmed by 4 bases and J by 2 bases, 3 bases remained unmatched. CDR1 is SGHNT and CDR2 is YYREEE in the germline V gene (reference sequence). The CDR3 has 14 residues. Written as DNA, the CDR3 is TGTGCCAGCAGCCCGGGGACAGGCAATCAGCCCCAGCATTTT. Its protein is CASSPGTGNQPQHF. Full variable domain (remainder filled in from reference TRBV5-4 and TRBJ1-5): ETGVTQSPTHLIKTRGQQVTLRCSSQSGHNTVSWYQQALGQGPQFIFQYYREEENGRGNFPPRFSGLQFPNYSSELNVNALELDDSALYLCASSPGTGNQPQHFGDGTRLSIL.

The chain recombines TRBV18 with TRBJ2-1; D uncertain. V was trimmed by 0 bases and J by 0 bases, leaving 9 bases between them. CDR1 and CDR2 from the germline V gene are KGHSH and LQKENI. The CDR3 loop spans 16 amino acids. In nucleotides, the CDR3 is TGTGCCAGCTCACCACCAGGTTTAAGCTCCTACAATGAGCAGTTCTTC. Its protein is CASSPPGLSSYNEQFF.

Here the CDR3 reads CASSLGTRGDRFYEQYF. CDR3 nucleotides: TGTGCCAGCAGTTTGGGGACCCGGGGAGACAGGTTCTACGAGCAGTACTTC. The genes are TRBV27 and TRBJ2-7; maybe TRBD1 (6 bases). This CDR3 spans 17 amino acids. The V end lost 3 bases, the J end lost 3 bases, and 21 bases lay between the germline ends. CDR1 is MNHEY and CDR2 is SMNVEV in the germline V gene (reference sequence).

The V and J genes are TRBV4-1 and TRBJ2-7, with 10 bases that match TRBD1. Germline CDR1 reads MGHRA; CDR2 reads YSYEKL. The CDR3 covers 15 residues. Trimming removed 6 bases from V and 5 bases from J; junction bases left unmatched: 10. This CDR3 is CASRSNRDRGHEQYF. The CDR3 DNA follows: TGCGCCAGCAGATCCAACCGGGACAGGGGCCACGAGCAGTACTTC.

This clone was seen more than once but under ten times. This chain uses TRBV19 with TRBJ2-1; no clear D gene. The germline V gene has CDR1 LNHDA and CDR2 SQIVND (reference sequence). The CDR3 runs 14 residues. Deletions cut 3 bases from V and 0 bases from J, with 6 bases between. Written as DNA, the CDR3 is TGTGCCAGTAGTATCCATGCCTCCTACAATGAGCAGTTCTTC. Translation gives CASSIHASYNEQFF.

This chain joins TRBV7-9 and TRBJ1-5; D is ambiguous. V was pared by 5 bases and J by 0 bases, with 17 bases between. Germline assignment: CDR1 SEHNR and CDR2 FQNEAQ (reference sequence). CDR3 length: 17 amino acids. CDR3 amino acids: CASSPRRPEYSNQPQHF. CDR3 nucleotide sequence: TGTGCCAGCAGCCCTAGGCGACCAGAATATAGCAATCAGCCCCAGCATTTT.

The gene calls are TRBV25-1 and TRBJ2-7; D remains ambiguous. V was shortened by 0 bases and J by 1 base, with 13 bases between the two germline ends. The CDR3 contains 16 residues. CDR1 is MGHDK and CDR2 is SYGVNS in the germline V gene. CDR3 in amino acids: CASSEYGRKTSYEQYF. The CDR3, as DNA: TGTGCCAGCAGTGAATATGGCAGGAAAACTTCCTACGAGCAGTACTTC.

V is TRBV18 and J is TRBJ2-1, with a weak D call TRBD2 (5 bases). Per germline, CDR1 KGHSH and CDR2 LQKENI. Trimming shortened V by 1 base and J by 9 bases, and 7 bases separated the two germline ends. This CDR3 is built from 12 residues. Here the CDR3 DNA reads TGTGCCAGCTCACCACAGGGAGTTGAGCAGTTCTTC. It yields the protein CASSPQGVEQFF.

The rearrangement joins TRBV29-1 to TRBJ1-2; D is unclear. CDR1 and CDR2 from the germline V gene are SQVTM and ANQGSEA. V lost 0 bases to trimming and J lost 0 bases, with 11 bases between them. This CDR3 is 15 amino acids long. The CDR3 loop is CSVEDGQPTNYGYTF. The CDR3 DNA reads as TGCAGCGTTGAAGATGGGCAGCCTACTAACTATGGCTACACCTTC.

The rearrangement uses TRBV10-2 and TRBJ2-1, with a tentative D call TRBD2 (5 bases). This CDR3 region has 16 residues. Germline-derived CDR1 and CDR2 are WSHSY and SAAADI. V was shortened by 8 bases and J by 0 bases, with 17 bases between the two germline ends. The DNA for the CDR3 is TGCGCCAGCTACGGGATCAGGCATAACTCCTACAATGAGCAGTTCTTC. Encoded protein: CASYGIRHNSYNEQFF.

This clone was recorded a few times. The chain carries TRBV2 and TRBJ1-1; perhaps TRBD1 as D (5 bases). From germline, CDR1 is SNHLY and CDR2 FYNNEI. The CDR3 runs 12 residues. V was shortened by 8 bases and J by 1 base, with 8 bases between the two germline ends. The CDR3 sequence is CASGGENTEAFF. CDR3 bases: TGTGCCAGCGGGGGGGAGAACACTGAAGCTTTCTTT.

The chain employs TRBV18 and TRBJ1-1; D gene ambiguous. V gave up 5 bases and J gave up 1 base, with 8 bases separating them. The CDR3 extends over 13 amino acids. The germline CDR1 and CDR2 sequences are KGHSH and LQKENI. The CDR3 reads CASSSTQNTEAFF. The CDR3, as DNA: TGTGCCAGCTCATCTACACAGAACACTGAAGCTTTCTTT.